The 15 T cell receptor beta chains reported below all come from one sample, sequenced in a study of blood T cell repertoires in COVID-19. Sequencing used immunoSEQ multiplex PCR; TCRdb keeps in-frame clones, though not all of them. The data contain under 200,000 clones, 87% of them singletons. What was sequenced was peripheral blood. These TCRs come from a man aged 60 to 75 with active or convalescent COVID-19.

This chain links TRBV2 with TRBJ2-7; perhaps TRBD2 as D (5 bases). V dropped 6 bases and J dropped 5 bases, with 23 bases sitting between them. In germline, CDR1 is SNHLY, CDR2 FYNNEI. The CDR3 runs to 16 residues. This chain's CDR3 is CASSYRVGLAHHEQYF. CDR3 nucleotide sequence: TGTGCCAGCAGCTACAGAGTTGGTCTAGCCCACCACGAGCAGTACTTC.

Only a few counts were recorded for this clone. The rearrangement links TRBV6-5 to TRBJ1-5; D is perhaps TRBD1 (6 bases). The CDR3 sequence is 14 residues long. CDR1 MNHEY and CDR2 SVGAGI come from the germline V gene. The V end was cut by 6 bases, the J end by 1 base, with 10 bases between. This chain's CDR3 is CASRKGGSNQPQHF. Here the CDR3 DNA reads TGTGCCAGCAGAAAGGGGGGGAGCAATCAGCCCCAGCATTTT.

V is TRBV7-9 and J is TRBJ2-7; 7 nucleotides agree with TRBD2. This CDR3 comprises 15 residues. Unmatched junction bases numbered 6, after V lost 1 base and J lost 3 bases. Germline V gene data show CDR1 as SEHNR and CDR2 as FQNEAQ (reference sequence). DNA of the CDR3: TGTGCCAGCAGCTTAGAAACAGCGGGGAGCTACGAGCAGTACTTC. Amino acids: CASSLETAGSYEQYF.

V and J are TRBV11-2 and TRBJ1-5; TRBD1 agrees at 7 bases. CDR3 length: 15 amino acids. Unmatched junction bases numbered 5, after V lost 5 bases and J lost 1 base. Germline loops: CDR1 SGHAT, CDR2 FQNNGV. The DNA of the CDR3 is TGTGCCAGCAGCAGAGGGGGCCTAAGCAATCAGCCCCAGCATTTT. This translates into CASSRGGLSNQPQHF.

The chain links TRBV7-3 to TRBJ2-3; perhaps TRBD1 as D (6 bases). The germline CDR1 and CDR2 sequences are SGHTA and FQGTGA. The CDR3 runs 14 residues. The ends were cut back, 8 bases at V and 0 bases at J, with 12 bases in the middle. The CDR3 spells CASGQGPSTDTQYF. The CDR3 region has the DNA TGTGCCAGCGGTCAGGGGCCTAGCACAGATACGCAGTATTTT.

The gene calls are TRBV5-6 and TRBJ1-5; D is possibly TRBD1 (6 bases). This CDR3 is built from 14 residues. Germline loops: CDR1 SGHDT, CDR2 YYEEEE. V was clipped by 4 bases and J by 1 base, with 9 bases between them. The CDR3 loop is CASSAGQSNQPQHF. CDR3 DNA: TGTGCCAGCAGCGCCGGACAGAGCAATCAGCCCCAGCATTTT. Combining the CDR3 with reference TRBV5-6 and TRBJ1-5 gives the whole variable domain DAGVTQSPTHLIKTRGQQVTLRCSPKSGHDTVSWYQQALGQGPQFIFQYYEEEERQRGNFPDRFSGHQFPNYSSELNVNALLLGDSALYLCASSAGQSNQPQHFGDGTRLSIL.

The gene calls are TRBV19 and TRBJ1-3; TRBD1 matches at 8 bases. The J segment lost 2 bases and the V segment lost 3 bases, leaving 6 bases of the junction unmatched. Germline V lookup: CDR1 LNHDA, CDR2 SQIVND (reference sequence). This CDR3 comprises 16 residues. The CDR3 DNA is TGTGCCAGTAGTATTCGGACAGGGCAAGCTGGAAACACCATATATTTT. It specifies CASSIRTGQAGNTIYF.

The CDR3: CSVNRAPDTQYF. The DNA of the CDR3 is TGCAGCGTTAACAGGGCTCCAGATACGCAGTATTTT. This chain uses TRBV29-1 with TRBJ2-3; tentative D call: TRBD1 (6 bases). Trimming removed 5 bases from V and 4 bases from J, with 10 bases in between. The CDR3 length is 12 residues. Germline-derived CDR1 and CDR2 are SQVTM and ANQGSEA.

CDR3 DNA sequence: TGTGCTAGTGGTTACTGGAATCAGCCCCAGCATTTT. Translated, it gives CASGYWNQPQHF. The chain has TRBV12-5 and TRBJ1-5; no definite D call. The CDR3 covers 12 residues. Germline V CDR1 and CDR2: LGHNT, FRNRAP. V gave up 4 bases and J gave up 4 bases, with 5 bases separating them.

The chain combines TRBV9 with TRBJ2-7; tentatively, D is TRBD2 (6 bases). Germline CDR1 reads SGDLS; CDR2 reads YYNGEE. The CDR3 length is 14 residues. The V gene lost 0 bases and the J gene lost 6 bases, with 13 bases spanning the gap. CDR3 bases: TGTGCCAGCAGCGTAGCGGGACTCGGCGGCGAGCAGTACTTC. Its translation is CASSVAGLGGEQYF.

V and J are TRBV14 and TRBJ1-2, with D possibly TRBD1 on 5 matching bases. This CDR3 spans 13 amino acids. The V gene's germline CDR1 is SGHDN and CDR2 FVKESK. Trimming cost V 1 base and J 7 bases, with 10 bases left between them. The CDR3 loop is CASSQAVGGGYTF. CDR3 bases: TGTGCCAGCAGCCAAGCGGTCGGGGGTGGCTACACCTTC. Looking up the rest from reference TRBV14 and TRBJ1-2 gives the full variable domain: EAGVTQFPSHSVIEKGQTVTLRCDPISGHDNLYWYRRVMGKEIKFLLHFVKESKQDESGMPNNRFLAERTGGTYSTLKVQPAELEDSGVYFCASSQAVGGGYTFGSGTRLTVV.

The V gene is TRBV3-1 (or the pseudogene TRBV3-2), the J gene TRBJ1-1; 7 bases match TRBD1. CDR3 length: 14 amino acids. Looked up from germline, CDR1 is LGHDT and CDR2 is YNNKEL (reference sequence). V lost 4 bases and J lost 10; bases outside the gene matches: 12. CDR3 DNA: TGTGCCAGCAGCCCATCCGACAGGGATGGGGGAGCTTTCTTT. Protein product: CASSPSDRDGGAFF.

This sequence joins TRBV14 and TRBJ2-1; 11 bases line up with TRBD2. V gave up 3 bases and J gave up 9 bases; unmatched junction bases: 10. This CDR3 has 16 residues. Germline V lookup: CDR1 SGHDN, CDR2 FVKESK. CDR3 protein: CASSQGLAGGRGEQFF. DNA of the CDR3: TGTGCCAGCAGCCAGGGCCTAGCGGGGGGCCGAGGTGAGCAGTTCTTC.

This chain links TRBV18 with TRBJ2-5, with TRBD2 matching 13 bases. The V and J ends lost 2 bases and 4 bases, in that order; junction bases with no gene match: 16. The CDR3 is 20 residues long. Per the germline V gene, CDR1 is KGHSH and CDR2 is LQKENI. The CDR3 bases are TGTGCCAGCTCACCAAAGGCGGGACTAGCGGGGCTGGTTGGTCGAGAGACCCAGTACTTC. This translates into CASSPKAGLAGLVGRETQYF.

The chain combines TRBV5-1 with TRBJ1-5; D is unclear. V lost 0 bases to trimming and J lost 10 bases, with 14 bases between them. There are 14 residues in the CDR3. The germline CDR1 and CDR2 sequences are SGHRS and YFSETQ. The CDR3 sequence: CASSLDVGGNPQHF. CDR3 bases: TGCGCCAGCAGCTTGGATGTAGGAGGGAATCCCCAGCATTTT.